This T cell receptor beta chain was captured by sequencing in a study of glioma-infiltrating T cells after dendritic cell vaccination. At the level of the study: Between about 2003 and 2013, patients got autologous tumor lysate-pulsed dendritic cell vaccines. Autologous tumor lysate was loaded overnight onto monocyte-derived dendritic cells grown approximately 7 days with IL-4 and GM-CSF.

V was clipped by 2 bases and J by 6 bases, with 17 bases between them. CDR3 length: 15 amino acids. Germline-derived CDR1 and CDR2 are SGHKS and YYEKEE (reference sequence). Time point defined: after dendritic cell vaccination, including at tumor progression/relapse. Input was approximately 2.1 ug genomic DNA, or all available if less. Assay used: immunoSEQ multiplex PCR; TCRdb lists only in-frame clones, some missing. The table lists almost 90,000 clones, 80% to 85% of them singletons. This specimen was blood, taken after dendritic cell vaccination. The chain uses TRBV5-5 and TRBJ1-2; a possible D gene is TRBD1 (6 bases). The receptor's source is a human donor with glioblastoma. The CDR3: CASSLLNRERDGYTF. The CDR3 bases are TGTGCCAGCAGCTTATTAAACAGGGAGAGGGATGGCTACACCTTC. The full variable domain, its missing parts supplied by reference TRBV5-5 and TRBJ1-2, is DAGVTQSPTHLIKTRGQQVTLRCSPISGHKSVSWYQQVLGQGPQFIFQYYEKEERGRGNFPDRFSARQFPNYSSELNVNALLLGDSALYLCASSLLNRERDGYTFGSGTRLTVV.